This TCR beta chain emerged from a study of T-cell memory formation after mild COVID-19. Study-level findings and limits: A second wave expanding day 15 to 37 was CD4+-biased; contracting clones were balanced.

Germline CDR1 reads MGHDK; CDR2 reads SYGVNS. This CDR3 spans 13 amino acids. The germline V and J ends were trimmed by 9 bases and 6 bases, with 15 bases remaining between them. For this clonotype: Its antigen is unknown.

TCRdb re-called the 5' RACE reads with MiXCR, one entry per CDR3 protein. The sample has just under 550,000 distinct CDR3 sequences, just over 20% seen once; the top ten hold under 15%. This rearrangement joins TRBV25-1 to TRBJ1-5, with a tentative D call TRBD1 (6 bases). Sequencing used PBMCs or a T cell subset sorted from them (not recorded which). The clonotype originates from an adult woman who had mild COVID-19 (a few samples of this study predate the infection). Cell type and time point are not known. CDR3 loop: CARQQGIIQPQHF. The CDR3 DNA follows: TGTGCCAGGCAACAGGGTATCATTCAGCCCCAGCATTTT.